This is a list of T cell receptor beta chains from one sample in a study of CD4+ T cells in melanoma. TCRdb keeps only in-frame clones here, not all; method: immunoSEQ multiplex PCR. This table has 50,000 to 60,000 clones, approximately 74% appearing once. The sequenced material came from tumor tissue. These receptors came from a human donor with melanoma. Both conserved end residues are part of each CDR3. Each record gives: V gene, CDR3 length, CDR3 protein.

v_call: TRBV6-5
cdr3_length: 15
cdr3_aa: CASSHQLPANYGYTF

v_call: TRBV4-3
cdr3_length: 17
cdr3_aa: CASSLFPDREYTGELFF

v_call: TRBV7-8
cdr3_length: 14
cdr3_aa: CASSAGQGNSPLHF

v_call: TRBV4-2
cdr3_length: 17
cdr3_aa: CASSEGLAGGPGNEQFF

v_call: TRBV4-1
cdr3_length: 13
cdr3_aa: CASSQQEGFGYTF

v_call: TRBV5-4
cdr3_length: 15
cdr3_aa: CASSLERGQGEKLFF

v_call: TRBV2
cdr3_length: 15
cdr3_aa: CASSEFVAKGETQYF

v_call: TRBV5-6
cdr3_length: 16
cdr3_aa: CASSLFEELVEETQYF

v_call: TRBV9
cdr3_length: 18
cdr3_aa: CASSGSGDRLASGNTIYF

v_call: TRBV7-3
cdr3_length: 18
cdr3_aa: CASSFRGLAGGPGETQYF

v_call: TRBV19
cdr3_length: 13
cdr3_aa: CASSIQSYNEQFF

v_call: TRBV27
cdr3_length: 13
cdr3_aa: CASSLIKGTEAFF

v_call: TRBV6-5
cdr3_length: 16
cdr3_aa: CASSYVTLAGGHEQYF

v_call: TRBV5-5
cdr3_length: 14
cdr3_aa: CASSTLQGNYGYTF

v_call: TRBV7-8
cdr3_length: 13
cdr3_aa: CATLGGNWETQYF

v_call: TRBV18
cdr3_length: 16
cdr3_aa: CASSPPGGVFGYGYTF

v_call: TRBV5-4
cdr3_length: 15
cdr3_aa: CASSFGTGEFNEQFF

v_call: TRBV6-5
cdr3_length: 14
cdr3_aa: CASSSAGGTYEQYF

v_call: TRBV12-5
cdr3_length: 13
cdr3_aa: CASGPGGQETQYF

v_call: TRBV7-2
cdr3_length: 14
cdr3_aa: CASSLTGQNTEAFF

v_call: TRBV6-5
cdr3_length: 15
cdr3_aa: CASSRRDRSNEKLFF

v_call: TRBV6-6
cdr3_length: 14
cdr3_aa: CASSYGAGQETQYF

v_call: TRBV10-3
cdr3_length: 15
cdr3_aa: CAISGGSAGANVLTF

v_call: TRBV6-5
cdr3_length: 13
cdr3_aa: CASSYRVNTEAFF

v_call: TRBV7-8
cdr3_length: 14
cdr3_aa: CASSLSRFTDTQYF

v_call: TRBV7-2
cdr3_length: 16
cdr3_aa: CASSLYNDEYQETQYF

v_call: TRBV30
cdr3_length: 15
cdr3_aa: CAWSVGVGLGYEQYF

v_call: TRBV20-1
cdr3_length: 11
cdr3_aa: CSASWGNEQYF

v_call: TRBV7-3
cdr3_length: 13
cdr3_aa: CASSFGPGETQYF

v_call: TRBV4-1
cdr3_length: 16
cdr3_aa: CASSRIWDREGSPLHF

v_call: TRBV2
cdr3_length: 17
cdr3_aa: CASSAPGGPYAGNTIYF

v_call: TRBV10-3
cdr3_length: 16
cdr3_aa: CAISESRTEMNQPQHF

v_call: TRBV2
cdr3_length: 12
cdr3_aa: CASSEGRNIQYF

v_call: TRBV9
cdr3_length: 13
cdr3_aa: CASSVEGNTEAFF